Shown below are 18 T cell receptor beta chains from a single sample sequenced in a study of cytomegalovirus exposure and HLA in healthy donors. PCR amplification relied on 60 Vbeta primers (plus 13 Jbeta primers). Using immunoSEQ multiplex PCR, the repertoire was profiled, and TCRdb retains in-frame clones only, with some absent. The table lists 90,000 or so clones, 75% to 80% of them singletons, with approximately 5.7% in the top ten. Sequencing used PBMCs. Receptors originate from a female donor in good health and CMV-seronegative.

The chain uses TRBV21-1 and TRBJ2-7; the table's TRBD2 call for D was not verified on the DNA. TRBV21-1 is a listed pseudogene. There are 17 residues in the CDR3. CDR3 nucleotides: TGTGCCAGCAGCATTACCGGGACTAGCGGTCTTCCCTACGAGCAGTACTTC. Translated, it gives CASSITGTSGLPYEQYF.

This clone has a single count. This chain connects TRBV7-2 to TRBJ2-3; possible D gene TRBD2, 6 bases. The CDR3 is made up of 19 amino acids. V lost 3 bases to trimming and J lost 4 bases, with 26 bases between them. In germline, CDR1 is SGHTA, CDR2 FQGNSA. The CDR3 region has the DNA TGTGCCAGCAGCTTCCCCACCGGCCACCCACGGGAGAGGGCAGATACGCAGTATTTT. Translating it yields CASSFPTGHPRERADTQYF.

The table lists this clone with a count of one. The chain is built from TRBV6-1 and TRBJ1-2, with a tentative D call TRBD1 (5 bases). From germline, CDR1 is MNHNS and CDR2 SASEGT. CDR3 length: 16 residues. The V and J ends lost 0 bases and 4 bases respectively, with 15 bases between them. CDR3 sequence reads: CASSEASLGTSYGYTF. The CDR3 DNA is TGTGCCAGCAGTGAAGCTTCCTTAGGGACTTCCTATGGCTACACCTTC.

Comments on this clone: At one of its ends the junction is not consistent with the germline gene, which may arise from a read error. The gene calls are TRBV7-7 and TRBJ2-7; the D gene is possibly TRBD1 (6 bases). The germline V gene has CDR1 SSHAT and CDR2 FNYEAQ (reference sequence). CDR3 length: 15 amino acids. The CDR3 spells CASSPMGTSLWEQYF. The CDR3 nucleotides read TGTGCTAGCAGCCCCATGGGGACAAGCCTGTGGGAGCAGTACTTC.

The rearrangement links TRBV10-1 to TRBJ2-3, with a tentative D call TRBD2 (5 bases). The V gene lost 0 bases and the J gene lost 5 bases, with 6 bases spanning the gap. This CDR3 is built from 13 residues. Looked up from germline, CDR1 is WNHNN and CDR2 is SYGVQD (reference sequence). This chain's CDR3 is CASSESGRDTQYF. The CDR3 DNA is TGCGCCAGCAGTGAGTCGGGGAGAGATACGCAGTATTTT.

In DNA form, the CDR3 reads TGTGCCAGTAGTGGACAGGCGGCGGGCTACACCTTC. Its protein product is CASSGQAAGYTF. J is TRBJ1-2 and V is TRBV19; 7 nucleotides align to TRBD1. CDR3 length equals 12 residues. V shed 5 bases and J 8 bases; nucleotides not matched to a gene: 5. Germline-derived CDR1 and CDR2 are LNHDA and SQIVND (reference sequence).

V gene TRBV10-3 combines with J gene TRBJ1-5; D might be TRBD1 (5 bases). V was trimmed by 4 bases and J by 4 bases, leaving 8 bases between them. The CDR3 covers 13 residues. Germline assignment: CDR1 ENHRY and CDR2 SYGVKD. In DNA, the CDR3 is TGTGCCATCAGTGGGGGGGAAAATCAGCCCCAGCATTTT. Residues: CAISGGENQPQHF.

The V gene is TRBV27, the J gene TRBJ1-4, with D unresolved. The CDR3 has 13 amino acids. V was clipped by 4 bases and J by 8 bases, with 11 bases between them. Germline-derived CDR1 and CDR2 are MNHEY and SMNVEV (reference sequence). The CDR3 sequence is CASSSDGEEKLFF. The CDR3 DNA reads TGTGCCAGCAGTTCAGACGGGGAGGAAAAACTGTTTTTT.

CDR3 residues: CASSVGTSVGETQYF. The CDR3 DNA is TGTGCCAGCAGCGTAGGGACTAGCGTGGGAGAGACCCAGTACTTC. The gene calls are TRBV9 and TRBJ2-5; 9 bases are shared with TRBD2. From germline, CDR1 is SGDLS and CDR2 YYNGEE. CDR3 length equals 15 residues. V lost 0 bases to trimming and J lost 4 bases; unmatched junction nucleotides: 4.

A single count supports this clone. This rearrangement joins TRBV19 to TRBJ2-7, with D possibly TRBD2 on 6 matching bases. The germline gives CDR1 LNHDA, CDR2 SQIVND (reference sequence). This CDR3 is 13 amino acids long. V was cut by 4 bases and J by 3 bases, with 10 bases left in between. The CDR3 nucleotides are TGTGCCAGTAGTACCCGGGACTTCTACGAGCAGTACTTC. The encoded protein is CASSTRDFYEQYF. Drawing the rest from reference TRBV19 and TRBJ2-7, the complete variable domain is DGGITQSPKYLFRKEGQNVTLSCEQNLNHDAMYWYRQDPGQGLRLIYYSQIVNDFQKGDIAEGYSVSREKKESFPLTVTSAQKNPTAFYLCASSTRDFYEQYFGPGTRLTVT.

A few counts support this clone. The chain links TRBV10-3 to TRBJ2-1; 9 bases map to TRBD2. Germline loops: CDR1 ENHRY, CDR2 SYGVKD. Losses at the gene ends were 5 bases for V and 7 bases for J; bases not matched to a gene: 15. CDR3 size: 17 residues. CDR3 in amino acids: CAISRQEAGGPLNEQFF. The CDR3, as DNA: TGTGCCATCAGTAGACAAGAAGCGGGGGGCCCCCTGAATGAGCAGTTCTTC.

This clone was picked up a small number of times. J is TRBJ2-5 and V is TRBV7-9; 8 nucleotides agree with TRBD1. The V segment lost 4 bases and the J segment 5 bases; nucleotides outside the gene matches: 3. The CDR3 length is 13 residues. Germline V gene sequence: CDR1 SEHNR, CDR2 FQNEAQ (reference sequence). The CDR3 loop reads CASSSDRAETQYF. The CDR3 bases are TGTGCCAGCAGCTCGGACAGGGCTGAGACCCAGTACTTC. Supplemented by reference TRBV7-9 and TRBJ2-5, the full variable domain reads DTGVSQNPRHKITKRGQNVTFRCDPISEHNRLYWYRQTLGQGPEFLTYFQNEAQLEKSRLLSDRFSAERPKGSFSTLEIQRTEQGDSAMYLCASSSDRAETQYFGPGTRLLVL.

In regard to this clone: The junction differs from germline at one of its ends, possibly a read error. V and J are TRBV9 and TRBJ1-5; D gene uncertain. Per germline, CDR1 SGDLS and CDR2 YYNGEE. The CDR3 is 15 residues long. CDR3 nucleotide sequence: TGTGCCGGCAGCGTAGGGTCCAGTAGCAATCAGCCCCAGCATTTT. It yields the protein CAGSVGSSSNQPQHF.

The V call is TRBV7-2, the J call TRBJ2-7, with TRBD2 matching over 15 bases. The CDR3 spans 15 residues. V shed 6 bases and J 6 bases; nucleotides not matched to a gene: 6. Germline V lookup: CDR1 SGHTA, CDR2 FQGNSA. The CDR3 region has the DNA TGTGCCAGCAGTCCGGGACTAGCGGGAGGTCGCGAGCAGTACTTC. This translates into CASSPGLAGGREQYF.

This chain links TRBV15 with TRBJ2-7, with TRBD2 matching over 7 bases. This CDR3 spans 15 amino acids. Trimming cost V 3 bases and J 0 bases; bases outside gene matches: 5. Germline CDR1 is LNHNV and CDR2 is YYDKDF (reference sequence). CDR3 DNA sequence: TGTGCCACCAGCAGGGAGCGGGGCAGCTCCTACGAGCAGTACTTC. Translation gives CATSRERGSSYEQYF.

J is TRBJ2-5 and V is TRBV15; perhaps TRBD2 as D (6 bases). Trimming took off 0 bases at V and 4 bases at J, with 12 bases between the two ends. CDR1 is LNHNV and CDR2 is YYDKDF in the germline V gene (reference sequence). CDR3 length equals 15 residues. This chain's CDR3 is CATSRDTRETETQYF. CDR3 DNA sequence: TGTGCCACCAGCAGAGATACTCGGGAGACAGAGACCCAGTACTTC.

This chain uses TRBV6-5 with TRBJ1-2; 7 bases line up with TRBD1. With V trimmed by 0 bases and J by 8 bases, 9 bases remained unmatched. Germline CDR1 and CDR2: MNHEY and SVGAGI. CDR3 length: 15 amino acids. The CDR3 DNA reads as TGTGCCAGCAGTTACTCAGGGGGCAAGTCGGAGGGCTACACCTTC. It specifies CASSYSGGKSEGYTF.

V and J are TRBV27 and TRBJ2-7; 8 bases are shared with TRBD2. Looked up from germline, CDR1 is MNHEY and CDR2 is SMNVEV (reference sequence). The CDR3 runs 13 residues. The V gene end was trimmed by 3 bases and the J gene end by 5 bases; junction bases not matched to a gene: 3. CDR3 in amino acids: CASSLREVDEQYF. The CDR3 nucleotides read TGTGCCAGCAGTTTGCGGGAGGTAGACGAGCAGTACTTC.